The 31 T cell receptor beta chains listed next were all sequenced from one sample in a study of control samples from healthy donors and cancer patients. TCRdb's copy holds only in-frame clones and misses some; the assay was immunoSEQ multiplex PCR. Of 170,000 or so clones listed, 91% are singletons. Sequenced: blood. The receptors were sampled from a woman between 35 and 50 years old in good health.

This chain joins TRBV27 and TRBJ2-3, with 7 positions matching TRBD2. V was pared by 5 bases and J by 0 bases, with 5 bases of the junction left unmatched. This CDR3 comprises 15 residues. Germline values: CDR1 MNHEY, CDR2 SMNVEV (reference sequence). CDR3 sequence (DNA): TGTGCCAGCAGTAGCACCGGGGGGAGCACAGATACGCAGTATTTT. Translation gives CASSSTGGSTDTQYF.

CDR3 loop: CASSPPGQGFGGYTF. The DNA for the CDR3 is TGTGCCAGCAGCCCCCCGGGACAGGGTTTCGGAGGCTACACCTTC. This sequence joins TRBV7-9 and TRBJ1-2; 9 nucleotides match TRBD1. With V trimmed by 5 bases and J by 8 bases, 12 bases remained unmatched. There are 15 residues in the CDR3. CDR1 and CDR2 from the germline V gene are SEHNR and FQNEAQ (reference sequence).

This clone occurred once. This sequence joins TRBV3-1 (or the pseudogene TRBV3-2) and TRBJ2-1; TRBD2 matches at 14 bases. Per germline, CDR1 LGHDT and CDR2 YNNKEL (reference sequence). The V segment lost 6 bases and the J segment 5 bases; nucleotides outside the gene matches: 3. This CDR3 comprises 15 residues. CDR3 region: CASSRGLAGDNEQFF. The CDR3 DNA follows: TGTGCCAGCAGTCGGGGACTAGCGGGGGACAATGAGCAGTTCTTC.

In DNA form, the CDR3 reads TGTGCCAGCAGTTACGGGGCAGGGGAAGCTTTCTTT. Protein product: CASSYGAGEAFF. The chain couples TRBV6-6 to TRBJ1-1, with D perhaps TRBD1 (5 bases). The CDR3 consists of 12 residues. The V end lost 2 bases, the J end lost 8 bases, and 9 bases lay between the germline ends. The germline V gene has CDR1 MNHNY and CDR2 SVGAGI (reference sequence).

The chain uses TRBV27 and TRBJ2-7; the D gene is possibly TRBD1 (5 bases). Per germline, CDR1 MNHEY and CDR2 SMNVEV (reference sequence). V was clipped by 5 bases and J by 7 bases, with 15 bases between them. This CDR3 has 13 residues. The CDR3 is CASSPTGRWEQYF. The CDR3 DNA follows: TGTGCCAGCAGTCCTACAGGCCGCTGGGAGCAGTACTTC.

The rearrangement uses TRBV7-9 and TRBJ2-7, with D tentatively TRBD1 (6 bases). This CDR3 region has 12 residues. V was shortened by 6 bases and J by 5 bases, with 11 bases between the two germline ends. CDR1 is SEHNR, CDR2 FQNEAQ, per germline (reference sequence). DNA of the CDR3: TGTGCCAGCAGTAGAACAGGGAACGAGCAGTACTTC. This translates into CASSRTGNEQYF.

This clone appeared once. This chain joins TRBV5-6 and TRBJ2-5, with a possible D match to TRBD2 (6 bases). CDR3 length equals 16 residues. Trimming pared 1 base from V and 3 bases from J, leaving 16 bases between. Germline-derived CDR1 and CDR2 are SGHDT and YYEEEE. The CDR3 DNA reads TGTGCCAGCAGCTTGATTCAGGGTGGGGGGAAAGAGACCCAGTACTTC. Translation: CASSLIQGGGKETQYF.

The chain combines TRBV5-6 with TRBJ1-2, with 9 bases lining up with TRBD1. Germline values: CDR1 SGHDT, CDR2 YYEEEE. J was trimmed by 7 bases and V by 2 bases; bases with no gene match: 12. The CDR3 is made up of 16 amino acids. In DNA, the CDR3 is TGTGCCAGCAGCTTTGATTTAATGGACAGGGGAGGTGGCTACACCTTC. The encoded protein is CASSFDLMDRGGGYTF. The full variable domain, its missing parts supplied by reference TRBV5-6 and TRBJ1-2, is DAGVTQSPTHLIKTRGQQVTLRCSPKSGHDTVSWYQQALGQGPQFIFQYYEEEERQRGNFPDRFSGHQFPNYSSELNVNALLLGDSALYLCASSFDLMDRGGGYTFGSGTRLTVV.

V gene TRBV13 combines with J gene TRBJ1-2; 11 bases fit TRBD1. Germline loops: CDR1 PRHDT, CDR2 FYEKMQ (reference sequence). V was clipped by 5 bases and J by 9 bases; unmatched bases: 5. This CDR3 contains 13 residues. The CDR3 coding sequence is TGTGCCAGCAGCAGAGGACAGGGGGCCCGCTACACCTTC. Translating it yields CASSRGQGARYTF.

The CDR3: CASTVREYNEQFF. The DNA for the CDR3 is TGTGCCAGCACCGTCAGAGAATACAATGAGCAGTTCTTC. The chain recombines TRBV12-3 or TRBV12-4 with TRBJ2-1; D gene unclear. V was trimmed by 7 bases and J by 4 bases, leaving 11 bases between them. This CDR3 comprises 13 residues.

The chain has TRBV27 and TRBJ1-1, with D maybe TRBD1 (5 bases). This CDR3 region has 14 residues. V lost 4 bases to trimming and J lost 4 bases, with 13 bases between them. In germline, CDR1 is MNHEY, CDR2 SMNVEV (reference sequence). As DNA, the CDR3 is TGTGCCAGCAGTTCTTGGACACCCGGCACTGAAGCTTTCTTT. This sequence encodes CASSSWTPGTEAFF.

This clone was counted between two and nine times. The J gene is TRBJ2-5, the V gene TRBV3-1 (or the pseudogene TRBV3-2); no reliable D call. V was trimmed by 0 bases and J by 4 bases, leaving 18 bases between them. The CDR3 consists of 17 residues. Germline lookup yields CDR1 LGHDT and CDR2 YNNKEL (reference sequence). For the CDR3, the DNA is TGTGCCAGCAGCCAAGATCGGTCGAAAGCCATAGGAGAGACCCAGTACTTC. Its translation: CASSQDRSKAIGETQYF.

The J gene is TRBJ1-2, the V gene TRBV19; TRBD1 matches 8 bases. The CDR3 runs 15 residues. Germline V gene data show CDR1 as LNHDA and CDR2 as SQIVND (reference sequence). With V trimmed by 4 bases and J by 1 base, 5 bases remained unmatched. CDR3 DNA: TGTGCCAGTAGTACAGGGACAGGAGTTAACTATGGCTACACCTTC. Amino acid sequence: CASSTGTGVNYGYTF.

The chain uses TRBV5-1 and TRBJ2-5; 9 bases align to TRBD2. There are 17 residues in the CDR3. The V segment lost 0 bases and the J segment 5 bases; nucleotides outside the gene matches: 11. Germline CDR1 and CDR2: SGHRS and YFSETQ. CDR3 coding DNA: TGCGCCAGCAGCTTGGGACGCGGGGGGGCCGGGTTGGAGACCCAGTACTTC. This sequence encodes CASSLGRGGAGLETQYF.

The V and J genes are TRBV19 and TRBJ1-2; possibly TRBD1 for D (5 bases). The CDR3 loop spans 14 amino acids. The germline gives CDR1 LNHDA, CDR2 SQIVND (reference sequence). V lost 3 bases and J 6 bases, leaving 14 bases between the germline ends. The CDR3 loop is CASSIYSGLNGYTF. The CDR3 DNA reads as TGTGCCAGTAGTATCTACTCGGGGCTTAATGGCTACACCTTC.

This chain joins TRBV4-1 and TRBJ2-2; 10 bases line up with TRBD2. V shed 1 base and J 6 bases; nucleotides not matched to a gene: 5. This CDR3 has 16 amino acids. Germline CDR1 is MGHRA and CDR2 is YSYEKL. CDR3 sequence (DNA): TGCGCCAGCAGCCAAGTTAGCGGGGGGCTTTCCGGGGAGCTGTTTTTT. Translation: CASSQVSGGLSGELFF.

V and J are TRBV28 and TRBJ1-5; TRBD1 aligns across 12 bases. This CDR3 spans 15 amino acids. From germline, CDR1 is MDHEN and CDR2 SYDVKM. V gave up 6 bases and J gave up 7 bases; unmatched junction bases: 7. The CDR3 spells CASRPGTGGSQPQHF. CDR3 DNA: TGTGCCAGCAGACCCGGGACAGGGGGCAGCCAGCCCCAGCATTTT.

The CDR3 DNA is TGTGCCAGCAGTTCCAGGGTAAATACGCAGTATTTT. Translating it yields CASSSRVNTQYF. The rearrangement joins TRBV12-3 or TRBV12-4 to TRBJ2-3, with a possible D match to TRBD1 (5 bases). There are 12 residues in the CDR3. The ends were cut back, 4 bases at V and 7 bases at J, with 9 bases in the middle.

The CDR3 sequence is CASSESRQGWDTQYF. The CDR3 bases are TGTGCCAGCAGTGAAAGTCGGCAGGGTTGGGATACGCAGTATTTT. The chain has TRBV6-1 and TRBJ2-3, with D possibly TRBD1 on 5 matching bases. This CDR3 comprises 15 residues. V was clipped by 2 bases and J by 6 bases, with 15 bases between them. From germline, CDR1 is MNHNS and CDR2 SASEGT.

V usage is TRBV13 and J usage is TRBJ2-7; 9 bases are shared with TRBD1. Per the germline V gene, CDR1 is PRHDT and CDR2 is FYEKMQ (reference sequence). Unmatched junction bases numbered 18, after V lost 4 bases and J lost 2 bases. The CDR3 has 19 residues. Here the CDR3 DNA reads TGTGCCAGCAGCTCCTCCCTTCCCGGTGTGGGACAGGGACCCTACGAGCAGTACTTC. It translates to CASSSSLPGVGQGPYEQYF.

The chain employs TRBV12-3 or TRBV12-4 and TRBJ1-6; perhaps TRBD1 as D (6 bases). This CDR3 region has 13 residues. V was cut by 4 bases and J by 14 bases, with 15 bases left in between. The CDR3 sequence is CASSSSPGEALHF. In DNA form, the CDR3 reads TGTGCCAGCAGTTCGAGCCCAGGGGAGGCCCTCCACTTT.

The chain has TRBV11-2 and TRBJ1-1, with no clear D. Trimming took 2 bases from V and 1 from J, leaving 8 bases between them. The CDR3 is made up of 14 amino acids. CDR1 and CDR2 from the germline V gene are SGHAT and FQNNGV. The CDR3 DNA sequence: TGTGCCAGCAGCTTACAGATAGGGAACACTGAAGCTTTCTTT. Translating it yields CASSLQIGNTEAFF. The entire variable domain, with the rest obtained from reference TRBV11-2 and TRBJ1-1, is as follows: EAGVAQSPRYKIIEKRQSVAFWCNPISGHATLYWYQQILGQGPKLLIQFQNNGVVDDSQLPKDRFSAERLKGVDSTLKIQPAKLEDSAVYLCASSLQIGNTEAFFGQGTRLTVV.

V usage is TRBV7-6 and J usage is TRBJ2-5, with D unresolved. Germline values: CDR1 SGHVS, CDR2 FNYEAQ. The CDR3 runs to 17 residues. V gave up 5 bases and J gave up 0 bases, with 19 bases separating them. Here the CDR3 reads CASSPMSLVGYQETQYF. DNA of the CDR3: TGTGCCAGCAGCCCCATGAGCTTGGTCGGGTACCAAGAGACCCAGTACTTC.

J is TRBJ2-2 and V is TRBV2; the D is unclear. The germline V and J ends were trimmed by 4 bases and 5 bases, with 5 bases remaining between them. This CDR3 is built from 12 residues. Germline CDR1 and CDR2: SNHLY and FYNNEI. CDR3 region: CASSVRTGELFF. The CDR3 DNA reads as TGTGCCAGCAGTGTGCGGACCGGGGAGCTGTTTTTT.

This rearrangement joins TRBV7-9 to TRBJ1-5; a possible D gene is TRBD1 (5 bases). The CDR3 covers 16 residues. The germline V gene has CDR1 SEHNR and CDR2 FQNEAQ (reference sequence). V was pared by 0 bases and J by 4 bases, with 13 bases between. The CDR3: CASSLAGREGNQPQHF. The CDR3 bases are TGTGCCAGCAGCTTAGCGGGGAGGGAGGGGAATCAGCCCCAGCATTTT. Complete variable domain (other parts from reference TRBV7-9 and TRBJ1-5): DTGVSQNPRHKITKRGQNVTFRCDPISEHNRLYWYRQTLGQGPEFLTYFQNEAQLEKSRLLSDRFSAERPKGSFSTLEIQRTEQGDSAMYLCASSLAGREGNQPQHFGDGTRLSIL.

The CDR3 DNA reads as TGTGCCAGCAGCGGGGGACAAGGGGGCATTTTTGGCTACACCTTC. Amino acid sequence: CASSGGQGGIFGYTF. V and J are TRBV6-5 and TRBJ1-2, with 7 positions matching TRBD1. Losses at the gene ends were 6 bases for V and 7 bases for J; bases not matched to a gene: 14. The CDR3 is 15 residues long. CDR1 and CDR2 (germline): MNHEY, SVGAGI.

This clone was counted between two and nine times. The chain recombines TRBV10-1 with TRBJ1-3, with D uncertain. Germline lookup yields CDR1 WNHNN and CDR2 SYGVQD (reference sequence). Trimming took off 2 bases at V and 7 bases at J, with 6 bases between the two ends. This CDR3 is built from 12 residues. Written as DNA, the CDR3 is TGCGCCAGCAGTGAGGCCGGGAACACCATATATTTT. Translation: CASSEAGNTIYF.

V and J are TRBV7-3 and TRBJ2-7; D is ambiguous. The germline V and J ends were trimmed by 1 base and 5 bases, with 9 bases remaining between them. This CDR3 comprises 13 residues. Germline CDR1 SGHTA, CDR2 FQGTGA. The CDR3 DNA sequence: TGTGCCAGCAGCTTAAGTATCGATGACGAGCAGTACTTC. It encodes CASSLSIDDEQYF. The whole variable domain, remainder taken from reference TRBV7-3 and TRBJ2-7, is GAGVSQTPSNKVTEKGKYVELRCDPISGHTALYWYRQSLGQGPEFLIYFQGTGAADDSGLPNDRFFAVRPEGSVSTLKIQRTERGDSAVYLCASSLSIDDEQYFGPGTRLTVT.

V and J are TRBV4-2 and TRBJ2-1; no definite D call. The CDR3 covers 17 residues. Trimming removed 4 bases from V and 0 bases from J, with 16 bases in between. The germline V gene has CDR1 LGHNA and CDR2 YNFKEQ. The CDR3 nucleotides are TGTGCCAGCAGCCCTCAATATGGAGAATCCTCCTACAATGAGCAGTTCTTC. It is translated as CASSPQYGESSYNEQFF.

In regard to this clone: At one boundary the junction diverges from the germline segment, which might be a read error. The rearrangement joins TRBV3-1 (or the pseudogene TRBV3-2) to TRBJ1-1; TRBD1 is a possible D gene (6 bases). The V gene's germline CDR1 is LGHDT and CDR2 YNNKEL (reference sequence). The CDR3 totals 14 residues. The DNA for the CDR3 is TGTGCCAGCAGCCAAGAGGGAGATACGGAACAGGGAGCCTTT. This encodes CASSQEGDTEQGAF.

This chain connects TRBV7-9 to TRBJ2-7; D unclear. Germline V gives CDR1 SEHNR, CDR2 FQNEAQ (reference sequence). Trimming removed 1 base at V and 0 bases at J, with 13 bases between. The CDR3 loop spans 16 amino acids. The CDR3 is CASSLGSGRSSYEQYF. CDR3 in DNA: TGTGCCAGCAGCTTAGGTTCAGGAAGGAGCTCCTACGAGCAGTACTTC.